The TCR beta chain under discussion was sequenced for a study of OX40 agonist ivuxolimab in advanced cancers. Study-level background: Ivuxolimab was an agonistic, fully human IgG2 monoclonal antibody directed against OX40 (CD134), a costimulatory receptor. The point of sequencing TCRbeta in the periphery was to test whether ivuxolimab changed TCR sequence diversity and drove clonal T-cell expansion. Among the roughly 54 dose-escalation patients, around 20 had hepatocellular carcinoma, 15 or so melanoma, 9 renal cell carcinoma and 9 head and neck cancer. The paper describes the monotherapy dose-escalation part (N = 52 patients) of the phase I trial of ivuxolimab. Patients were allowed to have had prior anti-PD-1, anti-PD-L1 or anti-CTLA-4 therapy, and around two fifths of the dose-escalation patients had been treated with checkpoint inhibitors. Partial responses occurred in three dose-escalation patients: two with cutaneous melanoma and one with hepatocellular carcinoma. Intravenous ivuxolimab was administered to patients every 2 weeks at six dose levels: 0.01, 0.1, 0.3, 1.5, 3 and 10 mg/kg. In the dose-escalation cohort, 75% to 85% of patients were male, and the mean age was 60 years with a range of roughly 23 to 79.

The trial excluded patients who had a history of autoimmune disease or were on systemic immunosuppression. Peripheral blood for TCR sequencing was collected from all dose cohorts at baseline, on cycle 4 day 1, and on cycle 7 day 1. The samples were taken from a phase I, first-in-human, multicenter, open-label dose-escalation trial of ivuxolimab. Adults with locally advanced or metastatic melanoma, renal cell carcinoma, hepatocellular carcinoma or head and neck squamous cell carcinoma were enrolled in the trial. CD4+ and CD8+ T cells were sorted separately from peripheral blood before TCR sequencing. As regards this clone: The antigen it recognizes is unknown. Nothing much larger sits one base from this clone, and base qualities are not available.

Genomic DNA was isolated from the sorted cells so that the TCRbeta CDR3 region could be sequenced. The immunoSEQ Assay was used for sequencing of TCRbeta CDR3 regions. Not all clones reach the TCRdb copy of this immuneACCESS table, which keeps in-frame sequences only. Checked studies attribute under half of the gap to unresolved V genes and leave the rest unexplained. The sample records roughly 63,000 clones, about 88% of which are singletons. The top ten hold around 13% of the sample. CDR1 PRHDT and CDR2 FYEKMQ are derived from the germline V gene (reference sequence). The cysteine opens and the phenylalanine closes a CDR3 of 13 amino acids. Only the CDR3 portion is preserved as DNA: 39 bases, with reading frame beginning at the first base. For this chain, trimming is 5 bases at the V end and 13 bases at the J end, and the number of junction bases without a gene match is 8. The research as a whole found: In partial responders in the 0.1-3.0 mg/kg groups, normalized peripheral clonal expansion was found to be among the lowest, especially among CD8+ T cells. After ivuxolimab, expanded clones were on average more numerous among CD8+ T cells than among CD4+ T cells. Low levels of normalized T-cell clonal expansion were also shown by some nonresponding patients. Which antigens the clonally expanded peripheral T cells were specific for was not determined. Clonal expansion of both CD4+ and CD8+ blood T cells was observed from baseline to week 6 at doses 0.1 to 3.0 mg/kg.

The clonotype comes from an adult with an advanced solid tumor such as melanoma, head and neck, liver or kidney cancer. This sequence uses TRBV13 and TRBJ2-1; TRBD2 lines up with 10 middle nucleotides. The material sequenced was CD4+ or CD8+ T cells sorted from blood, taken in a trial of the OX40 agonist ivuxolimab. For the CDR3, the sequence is CASSPLAGPSQFF. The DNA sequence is TGTGCCAGCAGCCCACTAGCGGGACCCTCCCAGTTCTTC.